This T cell receptor (beta chain) came from a study of control samples from healthy donors and cancer patients. A single count supports this clone. V was pared by 5 bases and J by 4 bases, with 6 bases between. The CDR3 is 12 amino acids. The germline V gene has CDR1 SGHTA and CDR2 FQGNSA. TCRdb's table, derived via immunoSEQ multiplex PCR, lists solely in-frame clones and lacks some. The data contain 45,000 to 60,000 clones, less than 95% of them singletons. The sequencing input was blood. The sequence came from a man younger than 45 in good health. The chain links TRBV7-2 to TRBJ2-1; D is undetermined. The CDR3 nucleotides read TGTGCCAGCAGCCTAAGGTACAATGAGCAGTTCTTC. This translates into CASSLRYNEQFF.